These 14 T cell receptor beta chains were all obtained from the same sample, sequenced in a study of blood T cell repertoires in COVID-19. Sequenced by immunoSEQ multiplex PCR; TCRdb stores in-frame clones only, minus some. Of about 230,000 clones listed, about nine tenths were seen once; the top ten hold roughly 4%. The source material was PBMCs or T cells enriched from blood (not recorded which). The receptors originated from a woman aged 25 to 39 with acute COVID-19.

The V and J genes are TRBV4-1 and TRBJ1-5; 8 nucleotides line up with TRBD1. V shed 0 bases, J shed 4 bases, and the junction held 2 bases outside the gene matches. Germline loops: CDR1 MGHRA, CDR2 YSYEKL. This CDR3 is built from 15 residues. In DNA, the CDR3 is TGCGCCAGCAGCCAAGATCGGACAGGGAATCAGCCCCAGCATTTT. Residues: CASSQDRTGNQPQHF.

This clone was seen only once. V and J are TRBV30 and TRBJ2-2, with D possibly being TRBD1 (5 bases). Per germline, CDR1 GTSNPN and CDR2 SVGIG (reference sequence). V was pared by 2 bases and J by 11 bases, with 18 bases between. The CDR3 has 14 amino acids. CDR3 amino acids: CAWSRGRAGLELFF. As DNA, the CDR3 is TGTGCCTGGAGTAGGGGCAGGGCTGGGCTAGAGCTGTTTTTT.

This sequence joins TRBV3-1 (or the pseudogene TRBV3-2) and TRBJ2-3, with no clear D. CDR3 size: 12 residues. In germline, CDR1 is LGHDT, CDR2 YNNKEL (reference sequence). Trimming cost V 3 bases and J 5 bases, with 6 bases left between them. CDR3 sequence reads: CASSHLVDTQYF. CDR3 coding DNA: TGTGCCAGCAGCCATTTAGTAGATACGCAGTATTTT.

V usage is TRBV19 and J usage is TRBJ1-1; D is ambiguous. The CDR3 contains 13 residues. The V end lost 4 bases, the J end lost 1 base, and 7 bases lay between the germline ends. Germline CDR1 and CDR2: LNHDA and SQIVND (reference sequence). The CDR3 region is CASSTTANTEAFF. The CDR3 DNA follows: TGTGCCAGTAGTACGACTGCGAACACTGAAGCTTTCTTT.

This chain links TRBV29-1 with TRBJ1-2; perhaps TRBD1 as D (6 bases). The CDR3 is 13 amino acids. Germline CDR1 SQVTM, CDR2 ANQGSEA. Trimming removed 1 base from V and 7 bases from J, with 13 bases in between. CDR3 coding DNA: TGCAGCGTTGAAGGTAAAGGGGGTGTTGGCTACACCTTC. Translation: CSVEGKGGVGYTF.

This chain joins TRBV7-2 and TRBJ1-5; the D gene is possibly TRBD1 (5 bases). The CDR3 covers 15 residues. Trimming took off 1 base at V and 5 bases at J, with 12 bases between the two ends. Germline CDR1 reads SGHTA; CDR2 reads FQGNSA. The CDR3 loop is CASSLVSAGHQPQHF. The CDR3 DNA is TGTGCCAGCAGCTTAGTATCGGCAGGGCATCAGCCCCAGCATTTT.

The chain links TRBV13 to TRBJ2-7; possibly TRBD2 for D (5 bases). Germline CDR1 PRHDT, CDR2 FYEKMQ (reference sequence). The CDR3 extends over 13 amino acids. V gave up 0 bases and J gave up 5 bases, with 8 bases separating them. DNA of the CDR3: TGTGCCAGCAGCTTAGGAGCGGAGAACGAGCAGTACTTC. This encodes CASSLGAENEQYF.

This chain links TRBV19 with TRBJ2-3; 11 bases line up with TRBD2. Per germline, CDR1 LNHDA and CDR2 SQIVND (reference sequence). J lost 2 bases, V lost 10 bases, and 8 bases had no gene match. CDR3 length: 15 amino acids. CDR3 sequence (DNA): TGTGCCACTATGACTAGCGGGGTTAACACAGATACGCAGTATTTT. Amino acids: CATMTSGVNTDTQYF.

This chain connects TRBV3-1 (or the pseudogene TRBV3-2) to TRBJ1-3; possibly TRBD1 for D (6 bases). Looked up from germline, CDR1 is LGHDT and CDR2 is YNNKEL (reference sequence). Trimming took 0 bases from V and 2 from J, leaving 14 bases between them. This CDR3 spans 17 amino acids. CDR3 residues: CASSQDAPGATGNTIYF. In DNA, the CDR3 is TGTGCCAGCAGCCAAGATGCTCCAGGGGCAACTGGAAACACCATATATTTT.

This chain uses TRBV19 with TRBJ2-7; 8 positions match TRBD2. CDR1 and CDR2 from the germline V gene are LNHDA and SQIVND (reference sequence). The CDR3 loop spans 13 amino acids. Germline trimming cut 6 bases from V and 1 base from J; bases unmatched to any gene: 2. The CDR3 spells CASRRGESYEQYF. Written as DNA, the CDR3 is TGTGCCAGTAGGCGGGGGGAGTCCTACGAGCAGTACTTC.

The chain's CDR3 is CASSYRQSNYGYTF. DNA of the CDR3: TGCGCCAGCAGCTATAGACAGAGCAACTATGGCTACACCTTC. The V and J genes are TRBV5-1 and TRBJ1-2; perhaps TRBD1 as D (5 bases). The V and J ends lost 3 bases and 2 bases respectively, with 11 bases between them. From germline, CDR1 is SGHRS and CDR2 YFSETQ. The CDR3 is made up of 14 amino acids.

The CDR3 region is CASTPSRTVTSNEQFF. CDR3 sequence (DNA): TGTGCCAGTACCCCCTCGAGGACAGTAACTAGCAATGAGCAGTTCTTC. The rearrangement joins TRBV19 to TRBJ2-1, with D perhaps TRBD1 (6 bases). CDR3 size: 16 residues. Trimming removed 7 bases from V and 6 bases from J, with 22 bases in between. CDR1 is LNHDA, CDR2 SQIVND, per germline (reference sequence).

J is TRBJ1-2 and V is TRBV13; unclear D gene. Germline CDR1 reads PRHDT; CDR2 reads FYEKMQ (reference sequence). This CDR3 has 13 residues. Trimming cost V 8 bases and J 0 bases, with 10 bases left between them. The CDR3 region has the DNA TGTGCCAGCGCAGGCCCGACTAACTATGGCTACACCTTC. It is translated as CASAGPTNYGYTF.

This sequence joins TRBV5-6 and TRBJ2-2; 11 nucleotides agree with TRBD2. Germline V lookup: CDR1 SGHDT, CDR2 YYEEEE. V lost 2 bases and J lost 0; bases outside the gene matches: 3. The CDR3 is made up of 17 amino acids. The CDR3 here is CASSFSGGASNTGELFF. The CDR3 nucleotides read TGTGCCAGCAGCTTTAGCGGGGGGGCCTCGAACACCGGGGAGCTGTTTTTT.